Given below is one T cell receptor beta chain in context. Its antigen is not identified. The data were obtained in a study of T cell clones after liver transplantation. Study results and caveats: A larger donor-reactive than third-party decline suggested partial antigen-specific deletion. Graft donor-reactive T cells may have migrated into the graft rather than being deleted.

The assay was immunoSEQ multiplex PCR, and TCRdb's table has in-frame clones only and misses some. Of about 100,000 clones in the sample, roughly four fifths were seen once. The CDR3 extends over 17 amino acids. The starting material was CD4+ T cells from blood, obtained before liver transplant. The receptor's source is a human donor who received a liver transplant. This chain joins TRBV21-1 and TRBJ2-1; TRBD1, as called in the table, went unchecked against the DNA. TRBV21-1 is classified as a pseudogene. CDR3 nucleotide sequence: TGTGCCAGCAGCAGCCAGCCTGACAGGGGGAGTGTGCCTGAGCAGTTCTTC. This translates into CASSSQPDRGSVPEQFF.